This T cell receptor (beta chain) was documented in a study of response to subunit inactivated influenza vaccine. This clonotype was counted a few times. The antigen is not known. V trimming: 6 bases; J trimming: 5 bases; junction bases outside the gene matches: 7. The CDR3 contains 15 residues. CDR1 and CDR2 (germline): ENHRY, SYGVKD. Study observations and caveats: New T cells are recruited in small numbers by each seasonal influenza vaccination, according to the authors' suggestion.

TCRdb fed the RT-PCR reads into MiXCR, producing one record per CDR3 protein. The top ten clones hold about a tenth of a sample with roughly 780,000 distinct CDR3 sequences, roughly 18% of them seen once. The rearrangement joins TRBV10-3 to TRBJ1-6; the match to TRBD1 covers 7 bases. The input for sequencing was PBMCs from blood, taken about 5 days after vaccination. The TCR comes from a man aged 45-60 years who received an inactivated influenza vaccine. CDR3 sequence (DNA): TGTGCCATCAGCGCCGGGACAGTGCATAATTCACCCCTCCACTTT. Its protein product is CAISAGTVHNSPLHF.